This is a list of T cell receptor beta chains from one sample in a study of T cell responses to AZD1222 COVID-19 vaccine. The data were produced by immunoSEQ multiplex PCR, yet TCRdb's version contains in-frame clones alone and is incomplete. The repertoire holds tens of thousands of clones, with about 93% as singletons. This sample comprised peripheral blood, obtained 28 days after the second AZD1222 dose. These TCRs come from an adult who received the AZD1222 COVID-19 vaccine. Both conserved end residues are part of each CDR3. Fields, in order: clone size, J gene, V gene, D gene, CDR3 protein, CDR3 DNA. D genes are given only for firm matches. Size tells how often a clone was seen (once, few, many) or the class of an expanded clone, and some rows leave it out.

NA TRBJ2-3 TRBV14 NA CASSPAVRDTQYF TGTGCCAGCAGCCCTGCCGTTAGAGATACGCAGTATTTT
NA TRBJ2-1 TRBV6-5 TRBD1 CASTLDRDSYNEQFF TGTGCCAGCACCTTGGACAGGGATAGCTACAATGAGCAGTTCTTC
NA TRBJ1-2 TRBV3-1/TRBV3-2 NA CASSHRRENYGYTF TGTGCCAGCAGCCATCGCAGGGAGAACTATGGCTACACCTTC
NA TRBJ2-1 TRBV6-5 NA CASSPAGVRGSEQFF TGTGCCAGCAGCCCCGCGGGTGTCAGGGGCAGCGAGCAGTTCTTC
NA TRBJ1-2 TRBV11-3 TRBD1 CASSPTGGRGYTF TGTGCCAGCAGCCCGACAGGGGGCCGTGGCTACACCTTC
NA TRBJ1-1 TRBV15 NA CATSRDSRTNTEAFF TGTGCCACCAGCAGAGATTCGAGGACGAACACTGAAGCTTTCTTT
once TRBJ1-6 TRBV9 NA CASNEPGLVRTLNSPLHF TGTGCCAGCAACGAACCGGGCCTCGTACGCACACTTAATTCACCCCTCCACTTT
NA TRBJ1-4 TRBV30 NA CAWSAGGFEKLFF TGTGCCTGGAGTGCGGGAGGTTTCGAAAAACTGTTTTTT
NA TRBJ2-7 TRBV15 NA CATSRDLRTAEYEQYF TGTGCCACCAGCAGAGATTTAAGGACTGCGGAGTACGAGCAGTACTTC
NA TRBJ2-1 TRBV6-1 TRBD2 CASSEAGGSGGPPYNEQFF TGTGCCAGCAGTGAAGCGGGGGGGAGCGGGGGGCCCCCCTACAATGAGCAGTTCTTC
NA TRBJ2-2 TRBV19 NA CASSIDTGELFF TGTGCCAGTAGTATCGACACCGGGGAGCTGTTTTTT
NA TRBJ1-5 TRBV18 NA CASSPQEVFQPQHF TGTGCCAGCTCACCACAGGAGGTTTTTCAGCCCCAGCATTTT
once TRBJ2-5 TRBV7-2 NA CASSLKQVGTQYF TGTGCCAGCAGCTTAAAGCAGGTCGGGACCCAGTACTTC
NA TRBJ2-1 TRBV5-1 NA CASSLSPVAAYNEQFF TGCGCCAGCAGCTTGTCGCCCGTAGCAGCTTACAATGAGCAGTTCTTC
NA TRBJ2-7 TRBV30 NA CAWSVGGGDYEQYF TGTGCCTGGAGTGTTGGAGGGGGGGACTACGAGCAGTACTTC
NA TRBJ1-1 TRBV18 TRBD1 CASSTGVDTEAFF TGTGCCAGCTCGACAGGGGTGGACACTGAAGCTTTCTTT
NA TRBJ2-7 TRBV5-4 TRBD1 CASTIDRAHEQYF TGTGCCAGCACCATAGACAGGGCCCACGAGCAGTACTTC
NA TRBJ2-5 TRBV7-3 NA CASSPNEVETQYF TGTGCCAGCAGCCCCAACGAGGTGGAGACCCAGTACTTC
NA TRBJ2-5 TRBV10-2 NA CASEDIPRGTQYF TGCGCCAGCGAGGATATTCCAAGAGGGACCCAGTACTTC
NA TRBJ2-1 TRBV28 NA CASSFLYGDTYNEQFF TGTGCCAGCAGTTTCCTTTATGGGGATACCTACAATGAGCAGTTCTTC
once TRBJ1-2 TRBV5-1 NA CASSLAGGNVYGYTF TGCGCCAGCAGCTTGGCCGGAGGGAACGTCTATGGCTACACCTTC
once TRBJ1-4 TRBV28 TRBD1 CASSGTGREKLFF TGTGCCAGCAGCGGGACAGGGCGCGAAAAACTGTTTTTT
NA TRBJ1-1 TRBV6-1 NA CASSELGATLRAFF TGTGCCAGCAGTGAGCTGGGGGCAACCCTAAGAGCTTTCTTT
NA TRBJ1-2 TRBV6-5 NA CAGSSNRDLYGYTF TGTGCCGGGTCCTCCAACAGGGATCTCTATGGCTACACCTTC
NA TRBJ2-1 TRBV7-3 TRBD1 CASSAGTGENNEQFF TGTGCCAGCAGCGCCGGGACAGGGGAAAACAATGAGCAGTTCTTC
NA TRBJ2-7 TRBV5-6 NA CASGIWAPAYEQYF TGTGCCAGCGGTATCTGGGCCCCCGCCTACGAGCAGTACTTC
NA TRBJ2-1 TRBV7-9 NA CASSPDGRVNEQFF TGTGCCAGCAGCCCGGACGGCAGGGTGAATGAGCAGTTCTTC
NA TRBJ1-3 TRBV6-6 NA CASSYRGTGGNTIYF TGTGCCAGCAGTTACCGGGGGACGGGGGGAAACACCATATATTTT
NA TRBJ2-7 TRBV4-2 TRBD2 CASSQDLAGGYEQYF TGTGCCAGCAGCCAAGACCTAGCGGGGGGTTACGAGCAGTACTTC
NA TRBJ2-1 TRBV4-1 TRBD2 CASSQPGTSGGAYEQFF TGCGCCAGCAGCCAACCCGGGACTAGCGGGGGGGCATATGAGCAGTTCTTC
NA TRBJ2-7 TRBV18 NA CASSAQGSSYEQYF TGTGCCAGCTCTGCACAGGGAAGCTCCTACGAGCAGTACTTC
NA TRBJ1-2 TRBV19 TRBD1 CASSMLDRPLSYGYTF TGTGCCAGTAGTATGCTGGACAGGCCGTTGTCTTATGGTTACACCTTC
NA TRBJ1-2 TRBV3-1/TRBV3-2 NA CASSHPTVWGGGYTF TGTGCCAGCAGCCATCCCACCGTGTGGGGTGGTGGCTACACCTTC
NA TRBJ1-2 TRBV12-3/TRBV12-4 TRBD1 CASSAGTVALYTF TGTGCCAGCAGTGCGGGGACAGTAGCCTTGTACACCTTC
NA TRBJ2-1 TRBV11-3 NA CASSLAAGSPNEQFF TGTGCCAGCAGCTTAGCCGCCGGATCTCCGAATGAGCAGTTCTTC
NA TRBJ1-4 TRBV5-1 NA CASSLEVVGHTEKLFF TGCGCCAGCAGCTTGGAGGTCGTGGGGCATACCGAAAAACTGTTTTTT
NA TRBJ2-1 TRBV2 NA CASTLGPYNEQFF TGTGCCAGCACCCTGGGACCGTACAATGAGCAGTTCTTC
NA TRBJ1-2 TRBV25-1 TRBD1 CASSAPGQGAYGYTF TGTGCCAGCAGTGCCCCGGGACAGGGGGCCTATGGCTACACCTTC
NA TRBJ2-5 TRBV4-1 NA CASSQDAGSLQETQYF TGCGCCAGCAGCCAAGATGCGGGGAGCCTCCAAGAGACCCAGTACTTC
once TRBJ1-5 TRBV4-3 NA CASSHDSFGQPQHF TGCGCCAGCAGCCATGACAGCTTTGGTCAGCCCCAGCATTTT
NA TRBJ1-1 TRBV11-3 NA CASSLDRNTEAFF TGTGCCAGCAGCTTAGACAGGAACACTGAAGCTTTCTTT
NA TRBJ1-2 TRBV27 NA CASSKTGGRGYGYTF TGTGCCAGCAGTAAGACAGGCGGTCGCGGCTATGGCTACACCTTC
NA TRBJ1-1 TRBV5-1 NA CASSLLQGGVNTEAFF TGCGCCAGCAGCTTGTTGCAGGGTGGGGTGAACACTGAAGCTTTCTTT
NA TRBJ2-5 TRBV12-5 NA CASGLPGLETQYF TGTGCTAGTGGTTTGCCAGGCTTAGAGACCCAGTACTTC
NA TRBJ1-3 TRBV30 NA CAWSVLENSGNTIYF TGTGCCTGGAGTGTACTAGAGAACTCTGGAAACACCATATATTTT